This T cell receptor (beta chain) was sequenced during a study of a mutant IDH1 vaccine in newly diagnosed glioma. As for the study in general: Therapy received beforehand was radiotherapy, temozolomide, or both, with most patients given both.

Clones were sequenced by immunoSEQ multiplex PCR, and TCRdb holds only the in-frame ones, with some missing. The table has about 35,000 clones, roughly nine tenths seen once. Trimming left V 2 bases short and J 6 bases short, with 10 bases between. The CDR3 has 13 amino acids. The germline gives CDR1 LNHDA, CDR2 SQIVND (reference sequence). Time point described: baseline, week 1 (first vaccination visit). Treatment indicated: pre-vaccination baseline after standard-of-care therapy. As regards this clone: This CDR3 is also generated by other DNA sequences in the sample.

This chain links TRBV19 with TRBJ1-1, with unresolved D. The source was PBMCs, collected from a glioma patient treated with radiotherapy, temozolomide or both. The clonotype was recovered from a woman between 40 and 50 years old with glioma. CDR3 in amino acids: CASSIWGRAEAFF. CDR3 nucleotides: TGTGCCAGTAGTATATGGGGTCGTGCTGAAGCTTTCTTT.